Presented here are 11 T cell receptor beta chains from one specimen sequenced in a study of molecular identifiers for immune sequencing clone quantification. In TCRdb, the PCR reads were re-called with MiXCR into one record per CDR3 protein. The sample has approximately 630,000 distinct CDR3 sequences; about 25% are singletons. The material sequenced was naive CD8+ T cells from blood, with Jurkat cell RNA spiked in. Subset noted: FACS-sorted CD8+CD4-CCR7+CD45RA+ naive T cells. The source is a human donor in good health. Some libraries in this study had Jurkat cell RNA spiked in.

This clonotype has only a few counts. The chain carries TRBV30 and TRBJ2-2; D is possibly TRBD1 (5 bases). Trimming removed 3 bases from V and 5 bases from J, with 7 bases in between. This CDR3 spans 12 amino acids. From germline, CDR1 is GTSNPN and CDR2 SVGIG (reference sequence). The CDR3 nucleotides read TGTGCCTGGAGAAGGGGAACCGGGGAGCTGTTTTTT. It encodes CAWRRGTGELFF.

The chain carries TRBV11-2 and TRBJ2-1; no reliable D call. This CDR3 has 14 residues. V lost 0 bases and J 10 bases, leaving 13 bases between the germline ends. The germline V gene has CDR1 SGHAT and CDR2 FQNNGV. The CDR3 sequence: CASSLDLGDYEQFF. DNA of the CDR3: TGTGCCAGCAGCTTAGACCTGGGCGATTACGAGCAGTTCTTC.

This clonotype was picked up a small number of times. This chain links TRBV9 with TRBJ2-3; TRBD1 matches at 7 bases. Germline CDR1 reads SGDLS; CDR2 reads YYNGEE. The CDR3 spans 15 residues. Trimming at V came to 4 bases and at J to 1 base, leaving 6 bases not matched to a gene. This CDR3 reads CASSPGTAGTDTQYF. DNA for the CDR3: TGTGCCAGCAGCCCAGGGACAGCGGGCACAGATACGCAGTATTTT.

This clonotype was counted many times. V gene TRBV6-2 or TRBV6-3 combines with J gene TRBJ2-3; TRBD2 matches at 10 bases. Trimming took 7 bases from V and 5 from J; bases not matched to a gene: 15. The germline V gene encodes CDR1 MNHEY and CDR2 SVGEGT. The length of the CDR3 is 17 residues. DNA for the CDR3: TGTGCCAGCAACCCCGCTGGAGCGGGAGGGCCTTTAGATACGCAGTATTTT. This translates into CASNPAGAGGPLDTQYF.

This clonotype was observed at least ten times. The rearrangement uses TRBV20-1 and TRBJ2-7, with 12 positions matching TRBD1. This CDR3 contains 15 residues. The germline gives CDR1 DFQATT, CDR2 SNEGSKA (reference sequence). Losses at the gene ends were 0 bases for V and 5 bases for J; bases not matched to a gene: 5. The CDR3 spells CSARDLGQGADEQYF. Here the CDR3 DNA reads TGCAGTGCTAGAGATTTGGGACAGGGGGCCGACGAGCAGTACTTC.

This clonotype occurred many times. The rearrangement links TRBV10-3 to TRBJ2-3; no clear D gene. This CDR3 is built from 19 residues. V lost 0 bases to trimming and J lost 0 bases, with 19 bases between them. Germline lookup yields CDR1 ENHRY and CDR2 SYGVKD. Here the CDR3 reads CAISESLLGIPASTDTQYF. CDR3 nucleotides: TGTGCCATCAGTGAGTCGTTACTGGGAATTCCCGCTAGCACAGATACGCAGTATTTT.

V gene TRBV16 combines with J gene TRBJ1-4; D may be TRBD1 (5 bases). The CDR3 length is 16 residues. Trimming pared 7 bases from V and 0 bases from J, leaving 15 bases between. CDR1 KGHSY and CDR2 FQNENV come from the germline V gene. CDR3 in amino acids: CASNQPEGATNEKLFF. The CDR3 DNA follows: TGTGCCAGCAACCAGCCGGAAGGGGCAACTAATGAAAAACTGTTTTTT.

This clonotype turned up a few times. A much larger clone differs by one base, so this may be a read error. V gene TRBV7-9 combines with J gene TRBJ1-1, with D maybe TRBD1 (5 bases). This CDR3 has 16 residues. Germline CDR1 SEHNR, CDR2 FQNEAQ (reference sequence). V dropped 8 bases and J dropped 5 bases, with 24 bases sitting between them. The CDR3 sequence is CASGPIDSVWGTEAFF. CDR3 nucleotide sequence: TGTGCCAGCGGCCCTATCGACAGTGTCTGGGGGACTGAAGCTTTCTTT.

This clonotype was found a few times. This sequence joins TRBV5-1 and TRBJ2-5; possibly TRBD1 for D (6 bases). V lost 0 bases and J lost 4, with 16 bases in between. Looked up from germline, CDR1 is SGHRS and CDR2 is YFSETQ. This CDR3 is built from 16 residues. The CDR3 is CASSLEIRVGGETQYF. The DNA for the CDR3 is TGCGCCAGCAGCTTGGAAATCAGGGTAGGGGGAGAGACCCAGTACTTC. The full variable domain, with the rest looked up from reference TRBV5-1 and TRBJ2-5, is KAGVTQTPRYLIKTRGQQVTLSCSPISGHRSVSWYQQTPGQGLQFLFEYFSETQRNKGNFPGRFSGRQFSNSRSEMNVSTLELGDSALYLCASSLEIRVGGETQYFGPGTRLLVL.

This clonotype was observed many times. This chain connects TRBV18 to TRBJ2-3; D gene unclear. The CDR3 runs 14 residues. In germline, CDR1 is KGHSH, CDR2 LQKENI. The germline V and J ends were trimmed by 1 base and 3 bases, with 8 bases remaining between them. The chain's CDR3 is CASSPRMGTDTQYF. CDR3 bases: TGTGCCAGCTCACCACGAATGGGGACAGATACGCAGTATTTT.

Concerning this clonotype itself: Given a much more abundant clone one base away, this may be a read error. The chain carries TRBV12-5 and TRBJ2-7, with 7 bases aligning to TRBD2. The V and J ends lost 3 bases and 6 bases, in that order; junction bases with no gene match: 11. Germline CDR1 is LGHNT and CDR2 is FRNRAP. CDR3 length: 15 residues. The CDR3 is CASGFDGRDVAEQYF. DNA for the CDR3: TGTGCTAGTGGTTTTGATGGGAGGGATGTTGCCGAGCAGTACTTC.